The entry below gives a single T cell receptor beta chain sequence along with its context. The ends were cut back, 1 base at V and 4 bases at J, with 4 bases in the middle. This CDR3 region has 13 residues. Germline CDR1 reads LNHNV; CDR2 reads YYDKDF (reference sequence). The table came from immunoSEQ multiplex PCR; TCRdb's copy has only in-frame clones and leaves some out. Here the sample spans more than 95,000 clones, approximately 90% being singletons. The sample originates from a study of T cell responses to AZD1222 COVID-19 vaccine. The J gene is TRBJ2-2, the V gene TRBV15; D gene uncertain. The source material was peripheral blood, sampled on day 0 of AZD1222 vaccination. This sequence originates from an adult in good health. The CDR3 region is CATSRGFTGELFF. Here the CDR3 DNA reads TGTGCCACCAGCAGAGGATTCACCGGGGAGCTGTTTTTT.